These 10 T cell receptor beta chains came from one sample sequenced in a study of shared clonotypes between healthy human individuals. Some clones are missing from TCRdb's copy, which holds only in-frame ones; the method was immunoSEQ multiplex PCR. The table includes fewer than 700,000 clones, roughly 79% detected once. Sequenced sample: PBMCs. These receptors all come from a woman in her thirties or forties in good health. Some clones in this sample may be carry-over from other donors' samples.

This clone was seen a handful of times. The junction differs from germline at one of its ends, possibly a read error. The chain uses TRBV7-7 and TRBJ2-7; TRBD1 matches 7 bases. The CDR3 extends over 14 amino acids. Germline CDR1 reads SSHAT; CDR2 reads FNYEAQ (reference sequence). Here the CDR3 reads CASRLQGPPYEQYF. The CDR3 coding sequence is TGTGCTAGCAGACTACAGGGGCCTCCTTACGAGCAGTACTTC.

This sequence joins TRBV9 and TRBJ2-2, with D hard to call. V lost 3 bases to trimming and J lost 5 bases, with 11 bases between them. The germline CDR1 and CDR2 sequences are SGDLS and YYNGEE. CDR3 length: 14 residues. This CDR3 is CASSDRVGTGELFF. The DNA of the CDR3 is TGTGCCAGCAGCGATCGGGTGGGGACCGGGGAGCTGTTTTTT.

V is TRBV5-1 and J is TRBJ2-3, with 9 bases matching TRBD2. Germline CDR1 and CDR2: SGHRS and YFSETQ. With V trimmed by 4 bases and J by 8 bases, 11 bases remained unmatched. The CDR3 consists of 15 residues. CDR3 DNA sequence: TGCGCCAGCAGCGATAGCGGGAGTCGAGGGGGTACGCAGTATTTT. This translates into CASSDSGSRGGTQYF.

The CDR3 DNA reads as TGTGCCAGTAGTACCCGAAGGTTCCAAGAGACCCAGTACTTC. Protein: CASSTRRFQETQYF. The J gene is TRBJ2-5, the V gene TRBV19; D remains ambiguous. CDR1 and CDR2 (germline): LNHDA, SQIVND (reference sequence). The V end was cut by 4 bases, the J end by 1 base, with 10 bases between. There are 14 residues in the CDR3.

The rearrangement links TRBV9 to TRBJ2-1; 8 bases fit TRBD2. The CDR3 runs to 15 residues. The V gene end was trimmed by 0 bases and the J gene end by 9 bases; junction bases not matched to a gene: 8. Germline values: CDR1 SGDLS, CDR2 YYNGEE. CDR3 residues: CASSVASGSLSEQFF. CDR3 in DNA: TGTGCCAGCAGCGTAGCAAGCGGGAGTCTTAGTGAGCAGTTCTTC.

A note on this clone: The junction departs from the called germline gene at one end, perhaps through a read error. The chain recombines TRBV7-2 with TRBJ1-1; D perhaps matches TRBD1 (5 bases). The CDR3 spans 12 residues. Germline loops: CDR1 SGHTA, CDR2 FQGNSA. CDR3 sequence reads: CTEGQGGTEAFF. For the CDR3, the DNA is TGCACAGAGGGGCAGGGTGGCACTGAAGCTTTCTTT.

CDR3 bases: TGTGCCAGCAGCGTAGACTCCGGGACTAGCGGGAGGGGATACACCGGGGAGCTGTTTTTT. Its protein is CASSVDSGTSGRGYTGELFF. The chain carries TRBV9 and TRBJ2-2, with 16 bases that match TRBD2. Germline CDR1 reads SGDLS; CDR2 reads YYNGEE. With V trimmed by 0 bases and J by 3 bases, 8 bases remained unmatched. This CDR3 spans 20 amino acids.

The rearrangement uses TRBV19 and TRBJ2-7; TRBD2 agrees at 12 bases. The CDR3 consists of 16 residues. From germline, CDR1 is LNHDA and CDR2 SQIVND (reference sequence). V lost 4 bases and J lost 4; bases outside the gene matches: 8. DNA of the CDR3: TGTGCCAGTAGTAAAAGACTAGCGGGAGATGGGTACGAGCAGTACTTC. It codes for CASSKRLAGDGYEQYF.

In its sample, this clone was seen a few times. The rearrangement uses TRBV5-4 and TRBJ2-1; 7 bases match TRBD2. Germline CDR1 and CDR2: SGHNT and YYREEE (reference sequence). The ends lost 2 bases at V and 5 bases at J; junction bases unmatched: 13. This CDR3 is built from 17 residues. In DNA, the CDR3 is TGTGCCAGCAGCTTCCCCCCGGGGAGGGGAGGACACAATGAGCAGTTCTTC. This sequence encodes CASSFPPGRGGHNEQFF.

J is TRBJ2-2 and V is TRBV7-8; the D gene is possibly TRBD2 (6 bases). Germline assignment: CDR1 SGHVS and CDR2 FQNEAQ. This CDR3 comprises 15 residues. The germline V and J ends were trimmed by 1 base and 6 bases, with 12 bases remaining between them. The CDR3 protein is CASSLVAREAGELFF. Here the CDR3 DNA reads TGTGCCAGCAGCTTAGTGGCCAGGGAGGCCGGGGAGCTGTTTTTT.